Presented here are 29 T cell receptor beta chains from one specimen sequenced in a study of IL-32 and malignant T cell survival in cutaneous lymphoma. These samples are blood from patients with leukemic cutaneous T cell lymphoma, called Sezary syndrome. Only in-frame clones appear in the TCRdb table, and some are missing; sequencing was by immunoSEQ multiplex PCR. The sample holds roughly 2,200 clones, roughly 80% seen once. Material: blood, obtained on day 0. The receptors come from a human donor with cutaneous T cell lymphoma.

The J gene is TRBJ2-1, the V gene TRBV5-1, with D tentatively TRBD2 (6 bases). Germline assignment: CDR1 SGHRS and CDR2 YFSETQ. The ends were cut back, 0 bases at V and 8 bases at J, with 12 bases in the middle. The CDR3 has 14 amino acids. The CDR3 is CASSLEGGNHEQFF. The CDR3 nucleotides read TGCGCCAGCAGCTTGGAGGGCGGGAATCATGAGCAGTTCTTC.

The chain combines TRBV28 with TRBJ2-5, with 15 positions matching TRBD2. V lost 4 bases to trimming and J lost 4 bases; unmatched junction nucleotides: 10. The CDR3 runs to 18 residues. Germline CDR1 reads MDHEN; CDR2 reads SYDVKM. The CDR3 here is CASSSPYRGLAGGETQYF. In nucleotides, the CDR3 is TGTGCCAGCAGTTCCCCATATCGGGGACTAGCGGGAGGAGAGACCCAGTACTTC. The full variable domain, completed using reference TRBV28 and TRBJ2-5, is DVKVTQSSRYLVKRTGEKVFLECVQDMDHENMFWYRQDPGLGLRLIYFSYDVKMKEKGDIPEGYSVSREKKERFSLILESASTNQTSMYLCASSSPYRGLAGGETQYFGPGTRLLVL.

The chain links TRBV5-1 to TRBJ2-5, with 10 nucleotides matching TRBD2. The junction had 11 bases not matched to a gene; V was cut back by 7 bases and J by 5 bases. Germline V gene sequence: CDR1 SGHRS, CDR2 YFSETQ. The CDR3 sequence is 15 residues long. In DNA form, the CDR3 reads TGCGCCAGCTCAACTAGCGGGGTAGGAGTTGAGACCCAGTACTTC. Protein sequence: CASSTSGVGVETQYF.

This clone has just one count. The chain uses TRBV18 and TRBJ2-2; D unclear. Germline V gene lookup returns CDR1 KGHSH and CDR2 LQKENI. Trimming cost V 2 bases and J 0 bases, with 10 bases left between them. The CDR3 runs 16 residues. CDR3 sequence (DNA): TGTGCCAGCTCACCAAGTGCGTCTCCGAACACCGGGGAGCTGTTTTTT. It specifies CASSPSASPNTGELFF.

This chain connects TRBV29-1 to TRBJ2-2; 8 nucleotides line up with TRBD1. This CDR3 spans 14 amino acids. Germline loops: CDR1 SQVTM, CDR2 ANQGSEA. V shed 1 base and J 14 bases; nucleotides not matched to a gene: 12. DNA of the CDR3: TGCAGCGTTGAAGGGACAGGGATCACCGGGCCACTGTTTTTT. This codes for CSVEGTGITGPLFF.

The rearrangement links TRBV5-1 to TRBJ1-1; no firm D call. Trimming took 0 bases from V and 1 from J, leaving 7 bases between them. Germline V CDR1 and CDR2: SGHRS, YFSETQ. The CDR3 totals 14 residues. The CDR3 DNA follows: TGCGCCAGCAGCTTGGCCCCAGGGAACACTGAAGCTTTCTTT. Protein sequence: CASSLAPGNTEAFF.

Here the CDR3 DNA reads TGTGCCAGCAGACTAGCGGATCTGCTAGATACGCAGTATTTT. Its translation is CASRLADLLDTQYF. The chain carries TRBV28 and TRBJ2-3; 8 nucleotides align to TRBD2. Losses at the gene ends were 6 bases for V and 5 bases for J; bases not matched to a gene: 7. The CDR3 loop spans 14 amino acids. Germline CDR1 is MDHEN and CDR2 is SYDVKM.

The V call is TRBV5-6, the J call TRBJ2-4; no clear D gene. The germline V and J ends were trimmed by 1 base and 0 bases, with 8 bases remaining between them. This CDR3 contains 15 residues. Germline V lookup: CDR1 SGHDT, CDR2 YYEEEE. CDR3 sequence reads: CASSLFGLAKNIQYF. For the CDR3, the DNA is TGTGCCAGCAGCTTGTTTGGCCTAGCCAAAAACATTCAGTACTTC.

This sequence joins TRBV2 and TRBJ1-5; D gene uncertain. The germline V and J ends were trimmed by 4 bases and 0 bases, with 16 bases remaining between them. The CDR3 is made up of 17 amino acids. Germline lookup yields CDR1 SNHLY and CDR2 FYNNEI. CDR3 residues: CASSGWENEFSNQPQHF. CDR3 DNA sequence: TGTGCCAGCAGTGGTTGGGAGAACGAGTTTAGCAATCAGCCCCAGCATTTT. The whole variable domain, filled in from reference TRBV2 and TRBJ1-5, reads EPEVTQTPSHQVTQMGQEVILRCVPISNHLYFYWYRQILGQKVEFLVSFYNNEISEKSEIFDDQFSVERPDGSNFTLKIRSTKLEDSAMYFCASSGWENEFSNQPQHFGDGTRLSIL.

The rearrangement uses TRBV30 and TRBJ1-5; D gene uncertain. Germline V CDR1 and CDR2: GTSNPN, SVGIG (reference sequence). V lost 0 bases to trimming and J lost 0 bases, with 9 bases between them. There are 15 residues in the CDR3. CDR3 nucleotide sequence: TGTGCCTGGAGTGTAAGTCGGACTAGCAATCAGCCCCAGCATTTT. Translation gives CAWSVSRTSNQPQHF.

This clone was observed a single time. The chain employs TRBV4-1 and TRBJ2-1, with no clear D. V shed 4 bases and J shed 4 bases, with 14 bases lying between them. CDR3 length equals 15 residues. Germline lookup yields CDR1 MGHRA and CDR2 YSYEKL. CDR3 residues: CASSLKRPTYNEQFF. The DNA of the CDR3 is TGCGCCAGCAGCCTAAAAAGGCCCACTTACAATGAGCAGTTCTTC.

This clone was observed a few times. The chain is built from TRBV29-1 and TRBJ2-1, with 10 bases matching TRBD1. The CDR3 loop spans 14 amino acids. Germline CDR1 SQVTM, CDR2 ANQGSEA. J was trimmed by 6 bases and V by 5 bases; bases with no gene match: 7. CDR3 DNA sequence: TGCAGCGTTCGATGGACAGGGGGTCCCAATGAGCAGTTCTTC. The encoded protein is CSVRWTGGPNEQFF.

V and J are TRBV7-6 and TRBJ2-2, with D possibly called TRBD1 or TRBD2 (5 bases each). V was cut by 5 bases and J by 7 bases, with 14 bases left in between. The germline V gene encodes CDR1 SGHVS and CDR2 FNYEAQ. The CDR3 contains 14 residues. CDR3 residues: CASSPYGGIGELFF. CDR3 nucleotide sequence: TGTGCCAGCAGCCCCTATGGGGGTATCGGGGAGCTGTTTTTT.

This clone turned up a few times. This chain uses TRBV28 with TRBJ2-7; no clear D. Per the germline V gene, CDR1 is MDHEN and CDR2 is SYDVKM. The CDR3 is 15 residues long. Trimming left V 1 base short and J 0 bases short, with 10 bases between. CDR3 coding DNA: TGTGCCAGCAGTTTATCGGCCCTCTCCTCCTACGAGCAGTACTTC. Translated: CASSLSALSSYEQYF.

The CDR3 DNA sequence: TGTGCCAGCAACCCCGGGACTAGCGGGGGGGAGTACGAGCAGTACTTC. This encodes CASNPGTSGGEYEQYF. The chain joins TRBV21-1 to TRBJ2-7; TRBD2 was called by the table and not checked on the DNA. TRBV21-1 is tagged as a pseudogene. CDR3 length: 16 amino acids.

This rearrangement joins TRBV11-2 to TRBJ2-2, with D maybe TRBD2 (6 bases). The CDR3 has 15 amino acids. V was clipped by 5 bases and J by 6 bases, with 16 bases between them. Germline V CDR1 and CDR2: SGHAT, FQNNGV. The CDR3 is CASSTSPGVAGELFF. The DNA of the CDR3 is TGTGCCAGCAGCACCAGCCCGGGGGTGGCCGGGGAGCTGTTTTTT.

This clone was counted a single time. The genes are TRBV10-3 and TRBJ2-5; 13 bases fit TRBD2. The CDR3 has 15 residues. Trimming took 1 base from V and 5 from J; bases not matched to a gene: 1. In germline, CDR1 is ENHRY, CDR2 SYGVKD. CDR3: CAISEWTSGGETQYF. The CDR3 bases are TGTGCCATCAGTGAGTGGACTAGCGGGGGCGAGACCCAGTACTTC.

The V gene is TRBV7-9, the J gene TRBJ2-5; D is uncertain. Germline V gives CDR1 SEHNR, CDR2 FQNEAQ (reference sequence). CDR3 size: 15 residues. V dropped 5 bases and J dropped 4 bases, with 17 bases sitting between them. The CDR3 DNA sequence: TGTGCCAGCAGCCTTGGTCCCTTTGGCCGAGAGACCCAGTACTTC. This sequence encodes CASSLGPFGRETQYF.

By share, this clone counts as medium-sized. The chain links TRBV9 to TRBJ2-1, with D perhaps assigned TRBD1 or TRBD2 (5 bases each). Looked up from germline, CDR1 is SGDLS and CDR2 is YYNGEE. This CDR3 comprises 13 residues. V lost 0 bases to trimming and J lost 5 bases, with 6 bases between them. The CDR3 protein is CASSVAGHNEQFF. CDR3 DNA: TGTGCCAGCAGCGTAGCGGGGCACAATGAGCAGTTCTTC.

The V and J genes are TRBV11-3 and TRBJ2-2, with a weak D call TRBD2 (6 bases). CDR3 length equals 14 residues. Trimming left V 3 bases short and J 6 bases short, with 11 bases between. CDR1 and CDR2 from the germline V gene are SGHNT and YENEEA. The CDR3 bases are TGTGCCAGCAGCTTTGTTGGAGGGGCCGGGGAGCTGTTTTTT. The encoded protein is CASSFVGGAGELFF.

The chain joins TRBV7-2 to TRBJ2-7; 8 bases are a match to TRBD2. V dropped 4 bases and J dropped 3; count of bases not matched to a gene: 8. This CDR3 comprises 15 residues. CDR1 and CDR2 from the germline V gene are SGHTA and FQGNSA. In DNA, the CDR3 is TGTGCCAGCAGCTCGGGACCGGGAGGGGGCTACGAGCAGTACTTC. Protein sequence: CASSSGPGGGYEQYF. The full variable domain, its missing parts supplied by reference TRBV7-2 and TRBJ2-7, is GAGVSQSPSNKVTEKGKDVELRCDPISGHTALYWYRQSLGQGLEFLIYFQGNSAPDKSGLPSDRFSAERTGGSVSTLTIQRTQQEDSAVYLCASSSGPGGGYEQYFGPGTRLTVT.

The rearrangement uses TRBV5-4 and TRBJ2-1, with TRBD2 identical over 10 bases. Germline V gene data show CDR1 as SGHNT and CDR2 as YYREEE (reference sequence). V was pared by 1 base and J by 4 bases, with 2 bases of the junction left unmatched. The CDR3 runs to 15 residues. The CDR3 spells CASSLTSGVYNEQFF. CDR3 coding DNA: TGTGCCAGCAGCTTGACTAGCGGGGTTTACAATGAGCAGTTCTTC.

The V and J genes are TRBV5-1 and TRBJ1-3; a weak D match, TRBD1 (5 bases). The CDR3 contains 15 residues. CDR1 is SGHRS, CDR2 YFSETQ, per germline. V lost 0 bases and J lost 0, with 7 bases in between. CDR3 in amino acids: CASSLEGTSGNTIYF. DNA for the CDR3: TGCGCCAGCAGCTTGGAGGGGACCTCTGGAAACACCATATATTTT.

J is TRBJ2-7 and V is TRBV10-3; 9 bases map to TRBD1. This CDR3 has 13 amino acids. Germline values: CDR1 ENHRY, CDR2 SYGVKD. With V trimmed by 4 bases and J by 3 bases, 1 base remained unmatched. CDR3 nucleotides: TGTGCCATCAGTGTGGACAGGGGCTACGAGCAGTACTTC. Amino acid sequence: CAISVDRGYEQYF.

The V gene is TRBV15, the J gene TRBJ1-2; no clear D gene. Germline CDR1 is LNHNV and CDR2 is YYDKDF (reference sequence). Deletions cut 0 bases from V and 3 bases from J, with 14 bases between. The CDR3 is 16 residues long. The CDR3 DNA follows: TGTGCCACCAGCAGAGATCTGGGGTCCGCATACTATGGCTACACCTTC. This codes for CATSRDLGSAYYGYTF.

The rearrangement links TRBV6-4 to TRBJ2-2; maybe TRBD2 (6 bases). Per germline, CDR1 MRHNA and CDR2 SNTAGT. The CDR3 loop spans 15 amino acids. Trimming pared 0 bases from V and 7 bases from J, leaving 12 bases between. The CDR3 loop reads CASSDSAGSGGELFF. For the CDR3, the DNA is TGTGCCAGCAGTGACTCTGCGGGATCAGGCGGGGAGCTGTTTTTT.

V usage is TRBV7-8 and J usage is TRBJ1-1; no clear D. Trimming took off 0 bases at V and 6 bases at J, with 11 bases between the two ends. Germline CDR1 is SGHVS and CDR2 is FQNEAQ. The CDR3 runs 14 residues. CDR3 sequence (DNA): TGTGCCAGCAGCTTAGCCCTGGGTGTGGCTGAAGCTTTCTTT. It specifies CASSLALGVAEAFF.

The CDR3 here is CASSLVTGPAVSGNTIYF. The CDR3 nucleotides are TGTGCCAGCAGCTTGGTAACAGGGCCCGCCGTCTCTGGAAACACCATATATTTT. The rearrangement uses TRBV5-6 and TRBJ1-3; D is perhaps TRBD1 (6 bases). The CDR3 loop spans 18 amino acids. V was trimmed by 0 bases and J by 0 bases, leaving 16 bases between them. In germline, CDR1 is SGHDT, CDR2 YYEEEE.

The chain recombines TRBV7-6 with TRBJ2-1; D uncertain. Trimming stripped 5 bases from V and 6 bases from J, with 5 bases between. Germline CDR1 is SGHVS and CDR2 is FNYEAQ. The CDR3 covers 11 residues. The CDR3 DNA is TGTGCCAGCAGCCAAGGCAATGAGCAGTTCTTC. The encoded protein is CASSQGNEQFF.